The 31 T cell receptor beta chains below were found in one sample sequenced in a study of blood T cell repertoires in COVID-19. TCRdb's table, derived via immunoSEQ multiplex PCR, lists solely in-frame clones and lacks some. The table lists about 110,000 clones, around 89% of them singletons. The source material was peripheral blood. These TCRs come from a woman in her 50s with acute or convalescent COVID-19.

The CDR3 DNA is TGTGCCAGCAGTTCTCCGGAGGCCGGTTCCTACGAGCAGTACTTC. Its translation: CASSSPEAGSYEQYF. The chain links TRBV27 to TRBJ2-7; a weak D match, TRBD2 (5 bases). Trimming cost V 4 bases and J 1 base, with 14 bases left between them. Germline V gene sequence: CDR1 MNHEY, CDR2 SMNVEV (reference sequence). The CDR3 is 15 amino acids.

The V call is TRBV7-9, the J call TRBJ1-1; possibly TRBD1 for D (5 bases). Trimming removed 5 bases from V and 4 bases from J, with 20 bases in between. Germline assignment: CDR1 SEHNR and CDR2 FQNEAQ (reference sequence). The CDR3 is 16 residues long. Here the CDR3 DNA reads TGTGCCAGCAGCGGAGGGAGGGGCCAACGGGGCACTGAAGCTTTCTTT. Translated: CASSGGRGQRGTEAFF.

There are a few counts of this clone. The chain is built from TRBV15 and TRBJ2-7; maybe TRBD2 (6 bases). V was trimmed by 1 base and J by 6 bases, leaving 16 bases between them. The CDR3 sequence is 15 residues long. CDR1 and CDR2 from the germline V gene are LNHNV and YYDKDF (reference sequence). CDR3 sequence: CATSRVQEGAVEQYF. The DNA for the CDR3 is TGTGCCACCAGCAGAGTTCAGGAGGGAGCCGTCGAGCAGTACTTC.

The J gene is TRBJ2-1, the V gene TRBV24-1; D remains ambiguous. Germline values: CDR1 KGHDR, CDR2 SFDVKD. The CDR3 runs 12 residues. V was cut by 5 bases and J by 7 bases, with 8 bases left in between. CDR3: CATSAGNNEQFF. The DNA for the CDR3 is TGTGCCACCAGTGCGGGTAATAATGAGCAGTTCTTC.

V usage is TRBV16 and J usage is TRBJ2-5; tentative D call: TRBD2 (5 bases). The CDR3 covers 15 residues. CDR1 is KGHSY and CDR2 is FQNENV in the germline V gene. V dropped 0 bases and J dropped 5 bases, with 13 bases sitting between them. In DNA form, the CDR3 reads TGTGCCAGCAGCCAATCGGGATTTACGGGGGAGACCCAGTACTTC. Its protein is CASSQSGFTGETQYF.

The J gene is TRBJ2-7, the V gene TRBV5-1, with 9 bases lining up with TRBD1. This CDR3 is built from 13 residues. The V gene end was trimmed by 3 bases and the J gene end by 5 bases; junction bases not matched to a gene: 3. The germline V gene encodes CDR1 SGHRS and CDR2 YFSETQ. The CDR3 sequence is CASSWGQGDEQYF. The CDR3 DNA reads as TGCGCCAGCAGCTGGGGACAGGGAGACGAGCAGTACTTC.

The chain is built from TRBV27 and TRBJ1-6; 10 nucleotides line up with TRBD1. Unmatched junction bases numbered 2, after V lost 6 bases and J lost 6 bases. CDR1 and CDR2 from the germline V gene are MNHEY and SMNVEV (reference sequence). The CDR3 runs 14 residues. The CDR3, as DNA: TGTGCCAGCAGCTGGGACAGGGGTAATTCACCCCTCCACTTT. Protein: CASSWDRGNSPLHF.

The chain recombines TRBV5-8 with TRBJ1-2; D is undetermined. The V end lost 1 base, the J end lost 6 bases, and 19 bases lay between the germline ends. Germline V gene data show CDR1 as SGHTS and CDR2 as YDEGEE. CDR3 length equals 16 residues. In nucleotides, the CDR3 is TGTGCCAGCAGCTTGACGTTCGGGATAACTGGGAATGGCTACACCTTC. Its protein product is CASSLTFGITGNGYTF.

The rearrangement joins TRBV18 to TRBJ1-1, with D perhaps matching TRBD1 (5 bases). In germline, CDR1 is KGHSH, CDR2 LQKENI. Trimming left V 4 bases short and J 1 base short, with 13 bases between. CDR3 length: 15 residues. In DNA, the CDR3 is TGTGCCAGCTCACAGATGGGCAGGGCGAACACTGAAGCTTTCTTT. Its translation is CASSQMGRANTEAFF. Full variable domain (rest looked up from reference TRBV18 and TRBJ1-1): NAGVMQNPRHLVRRRGQEARLRCSPMKGHSHVYWYRQLPEEGLKFMVYLQKENIIDESGMPKERFSAEFPKEGPSILRIQQVVRGDSAAYFCASSQMGRANTEAFFGQGTRLTVV.

J is TRBJ2-2 and V is TRBV19; 9 nucleotides align to TRBD1. The CDR3 has 14 amino acids. CDR1 LNHDA and CDR2 SQIVND come from the germline V gene (reference sequence). The V gene end was trimmed by 6 bases and the J gene end by 5 bases; junction bases not matched to a gene: 4. This chain's CDR3 is CASRVQGATGELFF. Here the CDR3 DNA reads TGTGCCAGTAGGGTACAGGGGGCGACCGGGGAGCTGTTTTTT.

The chain combines TRBV5-1 with TRBJ1-6; a weak D match, TRBD1 (6 bases). Germline CDR1 reads SGHRS; CDR2 reads YFSETQ. There are 15 residues in the CDR3. Deletions cut 4 bases from V and 10 bases from J, with 18 bases between. CDR3 residues: CASSNSTGSGSPLHF. CDR3 nucleotides: TGCGCCAGCAGCAACTCGACAGGTTCTGGATCACCCCTCCACTTT.

The CDR3 DNA follows: TGTGCCAGCACCCTAGGACAGGGTGCGGACGAGCAGTACTTC. Translated: CASTLGQGADEQYF. The chain employs TRBV7-8 and TRBJ2-7, with 8 nucleotides matching TRBD1. This CDR3 region has 14 residues. CDR1 is SGHVS, CDR2 FQNEAQ, per germline. Trimming cost V 7 bases and J 5 bases; bases outside gene matches: 10.

The chain is built from TRBV30 and TRBJ1-1, with 7 bases aligning to TRBD1. From germline, CDR1 is GTSNPN and CDR2 SVGIG (reference sequence). V gave up 5 bases and J gave up 1 base; unmatched junction bases: 4. The CDR3 sequence is 13 residues long. CDR3 residues: CAWETGSNTEAFF. In nucleotides, the CDR3 is TGTGCCTGGGAGACAGGGTCGAACACTGAAGCTTTCTTT.

This clone was counted a single time. The genes are TRBV6-1 and TRBJ1-5; no clear D. This CDR3 has 15 amino acids. Germline CDR1 and CDR2: MNHNS and SASEGT. Trimming stripped 1 base from V and 6 bases from J, with 13 bases between. CDR3 region: CASSEGYSSGQPQHF. The CDR3 DNA reads TGTGCCAGCAGTGAAGGTTATAGCTCGGGTCAGCCCCAGCATTTT.

The chain couples TRBV6-6 to TRBJ1-2; the D gene is possibly TRBD1 (6 bases). V lost 7 bases, J lost 6 bases, and 18 bases lay in between. CDR3 length: 14 residues. Germline CDR1 MNHNY, CDR2 SVGAGI (reference sequence). Here the CDR3 reads CASTGTSQGDGYTF. The CDR3 bases are TGTGCCAGCACGGGGACCTCACAGGGCGATGGCTACACCTTC.

The CDR3 nucleotides are TGTGCCAGCTCACCGGGACAGTGGGGGGCCCGGGACACCATATATTTT. This encodes CASSPGQWGARDTIYF. The chain couples TRBV18 to TRBJ1-3; 7 positions match TRBD1. V was pared by 3 bases and J by 8 bases, with 13 bases of the junction left unmatched. Germline V lookup: CDR1 KGHSH, CDR2 LQKENI. The CDR3 has 16 amino acids.

This chain connects TRBV24-1 to TRBJ2-5; D is unresolved. Trimming shortened V by 3 bases and J by 5 bases, and 15 bases separated the two germline ends. The CDR3 is made up of 15 amino acids. Germline lookup yields CDR1 KGHDR and CDR2 SFDVKD. This CDR3 is CATSDPKTGQETQYF. As DNA, the CDR3 is TGTGCCACCAGTGATCCCAAAACGGGTCAGGAGACCCAGTACTTC.

The rearrangement links TRBV18 to TRBJ2-2; D perhaps matches TRBD2 (5 bases). The germline gives CDR1 KGHSH, CDR2 LQKENI. The V and J ends lost 8 bases and 4 bases respectively, with 17 bases between them. The CDR3 consists of 15 residues. The DNA for the CDR3 is TGTGCCAGCCGTTCCCAGATGGGGAGCACCGGGGAGCTGTTTTTT. Translating it yields CASRSQMGSTGELFF.

The chain employs TRBV7-9 and TRBJ2-7, with D perhaps TRBD1 (6 bases). In germline, CDR1 is SEHNR, CDR2 FQNEAQ (reference sequence). The V end was cut by 0 bases, the J end by 3 bases, with 12 bases between. The CDR3 contains 15 residues. The DNA for the CDR3 is TGTGCCAGCAGCTTAGCAATCACAGGGTTCTACGAGCAGTACTTC. It is translated as CASSLAITGFYEQYF.

The chain recombines TRBV6-1 with TRBJ2-7, with D unresolved. V lost 1 base and J lost 0, with 13 bases in between. The CDR3 is made up of 16 amino acids. CDR1 is MNHNS and CDR2 is SASEGT in the germline V gene. CDR3 sequence (DNA): TGTGCCAGCAGTGAAGTGGGCTTTCAGAGCTCCTACGAGCAGTACTTC. Amino acids: CASSEVGFQSSYEQYF.

The chain joins TRBV5-6 to TRBJ2-1; 8 bases align to TRBD2. Germline lookup yields CDR1 SGHDT and CDR2 YYEEEE. The CDR3 is 18 amino acids. The V gene end was trimmed by 4 bases and the J gene end by 4 bases; junction bases not matched to a gene: 16. The CDR3 sequence: CASSHSGASGSLYNEQFF. The CDR3 region has the DNA TGTGCCAGCAGCCACTCGGGGGCCAGCGGGAGCTTGTACAATGAGCAGTTCTTC.

The J gene is TRBJ2-5, the V gene TRBV5-1; 9 bases line up with TRBD2. The CDR3 runs 15 residues. Germline CDR1 SGHRS, CDR2 YFSETQ. J lost 5 bases, V lost 4 bases, and 9 bases had no gene match. CDR3 sequence (DNA): TGCGCCAGCAGCCCGATGACTAGCGGAGGGGAGACCCAGTACTTC. This gives the protein CASSPMTSGGETQYF.

The chain is built from TRBV7-9 and TRBJ1-2; D is unclear. Trimming shortened V by 5 bases and J by 4 bases, and 11 bases separated the two germline ends. Germline CDR1 reads SEHNR; CDR2 reads FQNEAQ (reference sequence). CDR3 size: 13 residues. In DNA, the CDR3 is TGTGCCAGCAGCCCCGCCAGTCTCTATGGCTACACCTTC. It is translated as CASSPASLYGYTF.

This clone was observed once. The CDR3 here is CSASLELHEQFF. CDR3 bases: TGCAGTGCTAGTCTCGAGCTCCATGAGCAGTTCTTC. The rearrangement joins TRBV20-1 to TRBJ2-1; D unresolved. V lost 3 bases and J 8 bases, leaving 11 bases between the germline ends. Germline CDR1 and CDR2: DFQATT and SNEGSKA (reference sequence). This CDR3 is 12 amino acids long.

The chain is built from TRBV28 and TRBJ1-5; D is perhaps TRBD1 (6 bases). Germline CDR1 and CDR2: MDHEN and SYDVKM. There are 15 residues in the CDR3. The V end lost 4 bases, the J end lost 1 base, and 11 bases lay between the germline ends. CDR3 DNA sequence: TGTGCCAGCAGTTCACCGACAGGCAGCAATCAGCCCCAGCATTTT. It is translated as CASSSPTGSNQPQHF.

Details on this clone: Other nucleotide sequences in the sample specify the same CDR3. The genes are TRBV18 and TRBJ2-5, with a possible D match to TRBD2 (5 bases). The ends were cut back, 0 bases at V and 1 base at J, with 6 bases in the middle. This CDR3 region has 14 residues. Germline V lookup: CDR1 KGHSH, CDR2 LQKENI. The CDR3 protein is CASSPPGVQETQYF. In nucleotides, the CDR3 is TGTGCCAGCTCACCACCGGGAGTCCAAGAGACCCAGTACTTC.

The J gene is TRBJ2-7, the V gene TRBV20-1, with 7 positions matching TRBD2. Germline V gene lookup returns CDR1 DFQATT and CDR2 SNEGSKA (reference sequence). The CDR3 extends over 11 amino acids. The V and J ends lost 5 bases and 6 bases, in that order; junction bases with no gene match: 4. In DNA form, the CDR3 reads TGCAGTGCTGGACTAGTTCGCGAGCAGTACTTC. Protein sequence: CSAGLVREQYF.

V gene TRBV18 combines with J gene TRBJ2-7; D perhaps matches TRBD1 (6 bases). Between the trimmed V and J ends, which lost 6 bases and 0 bases, there was a span of 12 bases. Germline V gene data show CDR1 as KGHSH and CDR2 as LQKENI. The CDR3 runs to 14 residues. The CDR3 loop is CASSEQGFSYEQYF. The CDR3 DNA is TGTGCCAGCTCCGAACAGGGTTTCTCCTACGAGCAGTACTTC.

The chain recombines TRBV19 with TRBJ2-1; D is possibly TRBD2 (5 bases). V shed 3 bases and J shed 7 bases, with 7 bases lying between them. This CDR3 is built from 12 residues. Germline V gene sequence: CDR1 LNHDA, CDR2 SQIVND (reference sequence). CDR3: CASSIRGNEQFF. The DNA for the CDR3 is TGTGCCAGTAGTATCAGAGGGAATGAGCAGTTCTTC.

This sequence joins TRBV24-1 and TRBJ2-7, with TRBD2 matching 9 bases. V lost 3 bases to trimming and J lost 2 bases; unmatched junction nucleotides: 16. The CDR3 is 19 amino acids. The V gene's germline CDR1 is KGHDR and CDR2 SFDVKD. The DNA for the CDR3 is TGTGCCACCAGTGATCACGGACGGGGAGGAGCGGGAGGAACCTACGAGCAGTACTTC. This encodes CATSDHGRGGAGGTYEQYF.

There are a few counts of this clone. This chain connects TRBV27 to TRBJ1-5, with TRBD1 matching over 9 bases. V lost 6 bases and J lost 4; bases outside the gene matches: 7. CDR3 length equals 15 residues. Germline V gene lookup returns CDR1 MNHEY and CDR2 SMNVEV (reference sequence). The CDR3 DNA reads TGTGCCAGCAGACCGGGACAGGGAAGGAATCAGCCCCAGCATTTT. Translation: CASRPGQGRNQPQHF.